These T cell receptor beta chains were read from a single sample in a study of beta chain features in type 1 diabetes. Profiling relied on immunoSEQ multiplex PCR, and the TCRdb table lists in-frame clones only, not all of them. The table records tens of thousands of clones, approximately 70% of them present only once. The sequencing input was Tregs from blood. The receptors were gathered from a woman between 18 and 29 years old with type 1 diabetes. The CDR3 runs from the conserved cysteine through the conserved F or W. The D gene is left open where the match is weak. A clone size is listed for some rows: how often the clone was seen (once, few, many), or a class if it is expanded.

J gene,D gene,V gene,clone size,CDR3 DNA,CDR3 protein
TRBJ2-3,NA,TRBV25-1,once,TGTGCCAGCAGTGCCCGATTTGGGCCAGATACGCAGTATTTT,CASSARFGPDTQYF
TRBJ2-7,NA,TRBV11-2,NA,TGTGCCAGCAGCTTAAGTCCCGCCGGGGTCAACTACGAGCAGTACTTC,CASSLSPAGVNYEQYF
TRBJ2-1,NA,TRBV13,NA,TGTGCCAGCAGCCCAATTGGCGGGCTATCTAATGAGCAGTTCTTC,CASSPIGGLSNEQFF
TRBJ2-3,NA,TRBV18,NA,TGTGCCAGCTCACGGGACTTGGGGGCAGATACGCAGTATTTT,CASSRDLGADTQYF
TRBJ1-4,NA,TRBV7-6,once,TGTGCCAGCAGCTTCGGGGGTAGGGCTGAAAAACTGTTTTTT,CASSFGGRAEKLFF
TRBJ1-2,TRBD1,TRBV6-5,NA,TGTGCCAGCAGCCTCGCCCAGGGGGCCATCTATGGCTACACCTTC,CASSLAQGAIYGYTF
TRBJ2-3,TRBD2,TRBV7-3,few,TGTGCCAGCAGCTCTAGCGGGAGCACAGATACGCAGTATTTT,CASSSSGSTDTQYF
TRBJ1-1,NA,TRBV14,NA,TGTGCCAGCAGCCAACGACAGTACCTGAACACTGAAGCTTTCTTT,CASSQRQYLNTEAFF
TRBJ1-3,NA,TRBV10-3,few,TGTGCCATCCGACAAGGGGGTGGAAACACCATATATTTT,CAIRQGGGNTIYF
TRBJ1-1,NA,TRBV19,NA,TGTGCCAGTAGTGGGATAGCGAAAAGGAACACTGAAGCTTTCTTT,CASSGIAKRNTEAFF
TRBJ2-3,TRBD1,TRBV14,few,TGTGCCAGCAGCCAAGCTGGCAGGGGGACAGATACGCAGTATTTT,CASSQAGRGTDTQYF
TRBJ2-7,NA,TRBV7-8,NA,TGTGCCAGCAGCTTATGGGCGTCGTTACGGTACTTC,CASSLWASLRYF
TRBJ2-1,TRBD2,TRBV4-3,NA,TGCGCCAGCAGCCGTGGGCCGGGCTGGGGGGGAACCTACAATGAGCAGTTCTTC,CASSRGPGWGGTYNEQFF
TRBJ2-1,NA,TRBV6-5,NA,TGTGCCAGCAGTTACTCGCCGAGGGCTGCCTACAATGAGCAGTTCTTC,CASSYSPRAAYNEQFF
TRBJ2-2,TRBD1,TRBV5-1,NA,TGCGCCAGCAGCTTGACAGGGGGTAACACCGGGGAGCTGTTTTTT,CASSLTGGNTGELFF
TRBJ2-7,TRBD2,TRBV19,NA,TGTGCCAGTAGTATGTCTAGCGGGAGCTCCTACGAGCAGTACTTC,CASSMSSGSSYEQYF
TRBJ1-2,NA,TRBV7-2,NA,TGTGCCAGCAGCGTAGACAGGAGAAACTATGGCTACACCTTC,CASSVDRRNYGYTF
TRBJ2-5,TRBD1,TRBV30,NA,TGTGCCTGGAGGCCACGACAGGGGTACCAAGAGACCCAGTACTTC,CAWRPRQGYQETQYF
TRBJ1-5,NA,TRBV7-9,NA,TGTGCCAGCAGCAACCGACGGGATCAGCCCCAGCATTTT,CASSNRRDQPQHF
TRBJ1-2,TRBD1,TRBV7-8,once,TGTGCCAGCAGCCCCGACAGGGCCACCTATGGCTACACCTTC,CASSPDRATYGYTF
TRBJ1-1,NA,TRBV29-1,NA,TGCAGCGTTGTGAGGGGGTTGAACACTGAAGCTTTCTTT,CSVVRGLNTEAFF
TRBJ2-2,TRBD1,TRBV6-5,NA,TGTGCCAGCAGTTTTGACAGGGTCGTATTCGGGGAGCTGTTTTTT,CASSFDRVVFGELFF
TRBJ1-1,NA,TRBV13,NA,TGTGCCAGCAGCTTAGATCGGGGAATCGTCACTGAAGCTTTCTTT,CASSLDRGIVTEAFF
TRBJ2-3,NA,TRBV7-2,NA,TGTGCCAGCAGCCTCCGGAGGTCGCGATCTAGCACAGATACGCAGTATTTT,CASSLRRSRSSTDTQYF
TRBJ2-1,NA,TRBV7-2,NA,TGTGCCAGCAGCCCTAGATCCTACAATGAGCAGTTCTTC,CASSPRSYNEQFF
TRBJ2-5,NA,TRBV4-3,NA,TGCGCCAGCAGCCAAGGGGGGACAAGGATGTACTTC,CASSQGGTRMYF
TRBJ2-2,TRBD2,TRBV10-3,few,TGTGCCATCACCAGCGGGAGGGCCGGGGGCACCGGGGAGCTGTTTTTT,CAITSGRAGGTGELFF
TRBJ1-5,NA,TRBV18,NA,TGTGCCAGCTCACCGACTTCTCCTGGAGGGGTTAGCAATCAGCCCCAGCATTTT,CASSPTSPGGVSNQPQHF
TRBJ2-2,TRBD1,TRBV5-6,NA,TGTGCCAGCAGCCCCAGCCCGGGACAGACGCCTTACGGGGAGCTGTTTTTT,CASSPSPGQTPYGELFF
TRBJ2-1,TRBD2,TRBV7-2,few,TGTGCCAGCAGCCCCACCGGGACTAGCGGCCAAGGTGAGCAGTTCTTC,CASSPTGTSGQGEQFF
TRBJ1-4,TRBD1,TRBV29-1,NA,TGCAGCGCCACCGGGACAGGGAAAGGGAAACTGTTTTTT,CSATGTGKGKLFF
TRBJ1-3,TRBD1,TRBV23-1,few,TGCGCCAGCAGGACAGGGGGTCGAAACACCATATATTTT,CASRTGGRNTIYF
TRBJ1-4,TRBD1,TRBV10-3,few,TGTGCCATCAGTGCATCGACAGGGGTCAAGGAAAAACTGTTTTTT,CAISASTGVKEKLFF
TRBJ2-3,TRBD2,TRBV29-1,NA,TGCAGCGCCAGACGGGGGGGTGGCACAGATACGCAGTATTTT,CSARRGGGTDTQYF
TRBJ2-7,NA,TRBV7-9,NA,TGTGCCAGCAGACGGGACTCCTCCTACGAGCAGTACTTC,CASRRDSSYEQYF
TRBJ2-2,TRBD2,TRBV7-2,few,TGTGCCAGCAGCTCTAGCGGGAACACCGGGGAGCTGTTTTTT,CASSSSGNTGELFF
TRBJ2-5,TRBD2,TRBV7-2,NA,TGTGCCAGCAGCTTATCCCTGACTAGCGGGGGAGCAGAGCAGTACTTC,CASSLSLTSGGAEQYF
TRBJ2-6,NA,TRBV4-1,NA,TGCGCCAGCAGCCAAGACCGGGGTTCCTCTGGGGCCAACGTCCTGACTTTC,CASSQDRGSSGANVLTF
TRBJ2-2,NA,TRBV5-6,NA,TGTGCCACAGTCAGGGGAAGGGGTCCCCCCGGGGAGCTGTTTTTT,CATVRGRGPPGELFF
TRBJ2-5,TRBD2,TRBV7-2,once,TGTGCCAGCAGCTTGAACAGCGGGGAAAAAGAGACCCAGTACTTC,CASSLNSGEKETQYF
TRBJ2-3,TRBD1,TRBV11-3,NA,TGTGCCAGCAGCTCACAGGGGCTCCGCACAGATACGCAGTATTTT,CASSSQGLRTDTQYF
TRBJ2-5,NA,TRBV7-9,few,TGTGCCAGCAGCTTAGCTAAAGAGACCCAGTACTTC,CASSLAKETQYF
TRBJ1-1,NA,TRBV9,NA,TGTGCCAGCAGCGTAGCTCCGAACACTGAAGCTTTCTTT,CASSVAPNTEAFF
TRBJ1-1,NA,TRBV7-2,NA,TGTACCAGCAGCTCGCAGGGGAACACTGAAGCTTTCTTT,CTSSSQGNTEAFF
TRBJ1-5,NA,TRBV7-9,NA,TGTGCCAGCAGCCAGCGGGGGCCCCAGCATTTT,CASSQRGPQHF
TRBJ1-4,NA,TRBV7-8,NA,TGTGCCAGCAGCTTAGGCGGGACGGGCTTCGAAAAACTGTTTTTT,CASSLGGTGFEKLFF
TRBJ2-7,TRBD2,TRBV4-2,NA,TGTGCCAGCAGCCAAGGGCGCGTAGCGGGAGATATTGGCGAGCAGTACTTC,CASSQGRVAGDIGEQYF